This T cell receptor beta chain derives from a study of blood T cells in healthy people across ages. This clonotype was observed a few times. V gave up 4 bases and J gave up 0 bases, with 10 bases separating them. The CDR3 has 13 residues. CDR1 DFQATT and CDR2 SNEGSKA come from the germline V gene (reference sequence). With a J-beta primer mix and a sample-barcoded 5' primer, a second PCR ran about 7 to 11 cycles. TCRdb itself ran the 5' RACE reads through MiXCR, one entry per CDR3 protein. The data hold around 990,000 distinct CDR3 sequences, with 35% to 40% observed a single time. The chain has TRBV20-1 and TRBJ2-7; D call uncertain. The sample consisted of blood. The origin of this receptor is a man aged 18 to 30 in good health. The CDR3 nucleotides read TGCAGTGCTATAAAGACGGACTCCTACGAGCAGTACTTC. Translating gives CSAIKTDSYEQYF.